This T cell receptor (beta chain) was found in a study of neoadjuvant anti-PD-1 for oral cavity cancer. Time point reported: after neoadjuvant nivolumab, at surgical resection. V was pared by 8 bases and J by 7 bases, with 22 bases between. Germline V gene data show CDR1 as SGHRS and CDR2 as YFSETQ. The CDR3 extends over 14 amino acids. Profiling relied on immunoSEQ multiplex PCR, and the TCRdb table lists in-frame clones only, not all of them. The sample includes 20,000 to 25,000 clones, 25% to 35% of them seen just once. This receptor was identified in a person between 40 and 85 years old with oral cavity squamous cell carcinoma. The rearrangement joins TRBV5-1 to TRBJ2-7; D gene unclear. The sequences come from tumor tissue, collected after nivolumab (anti-PD-1) treatment. The CDR3: CASMATARAREQYF. The CDR3 region has the DNA TGCGCCAGTATGGCCACTGCTAGGGCTCGGGAGCAGTACTTC.